Presented here are 32 T cell receptor beta chains from one specimen sequenced in a study of early T cells in non-severe SARS-CoV-2 infection. TCRdb ran MiXCR on the 5' RACE reads and lists one entry per CDR3 protein. The table has roughly 63,000 distinct CDR3 sequences, 13% seen once. Sequenced material: whole blood. The receptors stem from an adult who was a healthcare worker with PCR-confirmed SARS-CoV-2 infection or an uninfected control (not recorded which).

This clonotype occurred a few times. The chain couples TRBV20-1 to TRBJ2-7; 7 nucleotides line up with TRBD1. The CDR3 is 13 residues long. J was trimmed by 5 bases and V by 4 bases; bases with no gene match: 8. Germline CDR1 and CDR2: DFQATT and SNEGSKA (reference sequence). Here the CDR3 DNA reads TGCAGTGCTATCCCGGACAGGCGCGACGAGCAGTACTTC. This encodes CSAIPDRRDEQYF.

The sample holds many counts of this clonotype. The chain recombines TRBV5-1 with TRBJ2-2, with TRBD1 matching over 9 bases. After removal of 4 bases from V and 4 bases from J, the junction contained 5 bases not matched to a gene. The CDR3 is 15 residues long. Per germline, CDR1 SGHRS and CDR2 YFSETQ. CDR3 DNA: TGCGCCAGCAGCAAGGGACAGGGAAGCACCGGGGAGCTGTTTTTT. It encodes CASSKGQGSTGELFF.

In this sample, this clonotype turned up many times. The CDR3 here is CATSRVLGYTEAFF. CDR3 coding DNA: TGTGCCACCAGCAGAGTGTTGGGGTACACTGAAGCTTTCTTT. The chain employs TRBV15 and TRBJ1-1, with D hard to call. The CDR3 loop spans 14 amino acids. The V and J ends lost 1 base and 3 bases respectively, with 9 bases between them. Germline V gene sequence: CDR1 LNHNV, CDR2 YYDKDF (reference sequence).

The rearrangement joins TRBV5-8 to TRBJ2-1, with D perhaps matching TRBD1 (7 bases). The CDR3 sequence is 14 residues long. Between the trimmed V and J ends, which lost 6 bases and 9 bases, there was a span of 19 bases. Germline assignment: CDR1 SGHTS and CDR2 YDEGEE. The CDR3 DNA follows: TGTGCCAGCATAACCCAGGGGGGAGTAAGTGAGCAGTTCTTC. Its translation is CASITQGGVSEQFF.

On this clonotype: This clone may be a read error of a much larger clone one base away. This rearrangement joins TRBV6-5 to TRBJ1-2, with 7 positions matching TRBD1. V was clipped by 5 bases and J by 6 bases; unmatched bases: 3. CDR3 length: 12 amino acids. Germline V gene sequence: CDR1 MNHEY, CDR2 SVGAGI. In DNA form, the CDR3 reads TGTGCCAGCAGTAGACAGGGCAATGGCTACACCTTC. The encoded protein is CASSRQGNGYTF.

Only a few counts were recorded for this clonotype. This chain connects TRBV3-1 to TRBJ1-6; D gene ambiguous. V lost 0 bases to trimming and J lost 14 bases, with 5 bases between them. The V gene's germline CDR1 is LGHDT and CDR2 YNNKEL (reference sequence). This CDR3 has 11 residues. This CDR3 is CASSQELTLHF. The CDR3 region has the DNA TGTGCCAGCAGCCAAGAACTCACCCTCCACTTT.

This clonotype was seen a single time. CDR3 region: CASSTARATGELFF. The CDR3 DNA sequence: TGTGCCAGCAGCACCGCACGGGCGACCGGGGAGCTGTTTTTT. The genes are TRBV5-4 and TRBJ2-2; D remains ambiguous. Trimming took 4 bases from V and 5 from J, leaving 12 bases between them. The CDR3 runs to 14 residues. In germline, CDR1 is SGHNT, CDR2 YYREEE (reference sequence).

Only a few counts were recorded for this clonotype. The chain couples TRBV7-9 to TRBJ1-5, with unresolved D. Germline values: CDR1 SEHNR, CDR2 FQNEAQ (reference sequence). The CDR3 is 12 amino acids. V was clipped by 7 bases and J by 9 bases, with 13 bases between them. This chain's CDR3 is CASNRPPGPQHF. The CDR3 coding sequence is TGTGCCAGCAACCGACCCCCGGGGCCCCAGCATTTT.

Only a few counts were recorded for this clonotype. The genes are TRBV14 and TRBJ2-7; 7 bases are shared with TRBD2. The CDR3 covers 14 residues. V was pared by 4 bases and J by 7 bases, with 10 bases of the junction left unmatched. CDR1 is SGHDN and CDR2 is FVKESK in the germline V gene. The CDR3 loop is CASSLLGLEVEQYF. The CDR3 DNA is TGTGCCAGCAGCCTTCTCGGACTAGAAGTTGAGCAGTACTTC.

The chain joins TRBV6-5 to TRBJ1-2, with D possibly matching TRBD1 (6 bases). The CDR3 runs to 11 residues. Germline values: CDR1 MNHEY, CDR2 SVGAGI. The germline V and J ends were trimmed by 6 bases and 7 bases, with 9 bases remaining between them. Here the CDR3 DNA reads TGTGCCAGCAGCCAGGGGCTTGGCTACACCTTC. It specifies CASSQGLGYTF.

At least ten counts were recorded for this clonotype. V and J are TRBV29-1 and TRBJ1-1, with D possibly TRBD1 on 5 matching bases. This CDR3 has 13 residues. Germline CDR1 and CDR2: SQVTM and ANQGSEA. V was clipped by 5 bases and J by 1 base, with 11 bases between them. The CDR3 sequence: CSVQGLRNTEAFF. CDR3 sequence (DNA): TGCAGCGTTCAGGGATTAAGGAACACTGAAGCTTTCTTT.

V and J are TRBV20-1 and TRBJ2-3; D not certain. V was cut by 4 bases and J by 2 bases, with 13 bases left in between. Germline CDR1 DFQATT, CDR2 SNEGSKA (reference sequence). The CDR3 spans 14 residues. In nucleotides, the CDR3 is TGCAGTGCTAACGGACGCGGAGACACAGATACGCAGTATTTT. This translates into CSANGRGDTDTQYF.

This clonotype was found many times. This sequence joins TRBV7-2 and TRBJ2-5, with 11 bases lining up with TRBD2. The V and J ends lost 5 bases and 3 bases, in that order; junction bases with no gene match: 2. This CDR3 has 14 amino acids. Germline CDR1 and CDR2: SGHTA and FQGNSA. CDR3 amino acids: CASSQGLAEETQYF. The CDR3 coding sequence is TGTGCCAGCAGCCAGGGACTAGCGGAAGAGACCCAGTACTTC.

This clonotype showed up many times. The CDR3 protein is CASSQDRTGAEQFF. CDR3 DNA: TGTGCCAGCAGCCAAGATCGGACAGGGGCTGAGCAGTTCTTC. The chain couples TRBV4-2 to TRBJ2-1; 9 bases are shared with TRBD1. Germline V gives CDR1 LGHNA, CDR2 YNFKEQ. The CDR3 sequence is 14 residues long. The junction had 3 bases not matched to a gene; V was cut back by 0 bases and J by 9 bases.

The chain uses TRBV29-1 and TRBJ2-7, with D possibly matching TRBD1 (5 bases). V lost 4 bases and J lost 5, with 15 bases in between. The CDR3 covers 13 residues. CDR1 and CDR2 from the germline V gene are SQVTM and ANQGSEA. CDR3 nucleotide sequence: TGCAGCGTTGCTGTGCATGGGGCGGACGAGCAGTACTTC. Its protein is CSVAVHGADEQYF.

This clonotype was seen many times. The chain couples TRBV18 to TRBJ2-7; D gene uncertain. The germline V gene has CDR1 KGHSH and CDR2 LQKENI. The CDR3 covers 14 residues. V lost 3 bases, J lost 6 bases, and 15 bases lay in between. The CDR3: CASSPGPMWSEQYF. Here the CDR3 DNA reads TGTGCCAGCTCACCCGGGCCCATGTGGTCCGAGCAGTACTTC. The full variable domain, rest sourced from reference TRBV18 and TRBJ2-7, is NAGVMQNPRHLVRRRGQEARLRCSPMKGHSHVYWYRQLPEEGLKFMVYLQKENIIDESGMPKERFSAEFPKEGPSILRIQQVVRGDSAAYFCASSPGPMWSEQYFGPGTRLTVT.

This rearrangement joins TRBV5-4 to TRBJ1-1; 7 bases line up with TRBD1. This CDR3 spans 13 amino acids. Germline V gene data show CDR1 as SGHNT and CDR2 as YYREEE (reference sequence). The V gene end was trimmed by 4 bases and the J gene end by 1 base; junction bases not matched to a gene: 1. In DNA, the CDR3 is TGTGCCAGCAGCGGGACAGAGAACACTGAAGCTTTCTTT. This sequence encodes CASSGTENTEAFF. The full variable domain, with the rest looked up from reference TRBV5-4 and TRBJ1-1, is ETGVTQSPTHLIKTRGQQVTLRCSSQSGHNTVSWYQQALGQGPQFIFQYYREEENGRGNFPPRFSGLQFPNYSSELNVNALELDDSALYLCASSGTENTEAFFGQGTRLTVV.

The J gene is TRBJ2-1, the V gene TRBV20-1, with D possibly TRBD1 on 7 matching bases. V was cut by 3 bases and J by 6 bases, with 15 bases left in between. The CDR3 has 14 amino acids. Germline CDR1 DFQATT, CDR2 SNEGSKA (reference sequence). CDR3 residues: CSARRAGGSNEQFF. The DNA of the CDR3 is TGCAGTGCTAGGAGGGCAGGGGGGTCCAATGAGCAGTTCTTC.

The V and J genes are TRBV12-3 or TRBV12-4 and TRBJ2-3; either TRBD1 or TRBD2 may supply D (5 bases each). V lost 4 bases, J lost 2 bases, and 13 bases lay in between. The CDR3 has 15 residues. The CDR3 DNA sequence: TGTGCCAGCAGTTCAATCAGGGAGTCCACAGATACGCAGTATTTT. As protein: CASSSIRESTDTQYF.

This clonotype was observed at least ten times. CDR3 loop: CSARLAGGYNEQFF. The DNA of the CDR3 is TGCAGTGCTAGACTAGCGGGGGGGTACAATGAGCAGTTCTTC. The chain couples TRBV20-1 to TRBJ2-1; TRBD2 matches at 12 bases. CDR3 length equals 14 residues. Trimming at V came to 2 bases and at J to 4 bases, leaving 0 bases not matched to a gene. Germline-derived CDR1 and CDR2 are DFQATT and SNEGSKA (reference sequence).

This clonotype was observed at least ten times. The rearrangement uses TRBV5-1 and TRBJ2-7, with D perhaps matching TRBD1 (6 bases). This CDR3 has 14 residues. V was pared by 4 bases and J by 1 base, with 12 bases between. Looked up from germline, CDR1 is SGHRS and CDR2 is YFSETQ. CDR3 sequence: CASSPTGQSYEQYF. The CDR3 nucleotides are TGCGCCAGCAGCCCCACGGGACAATCCTACGAGCAGTACTTC.

This clonotype was observed at least ten times. The CDR3: CASSLREGLGDTEAFF. CDR3 sequence (DNA): TGTGCCAGCAGCTTGAGGGAGGGCTTAGGAGACACTGAAGCTTTCTTT. The chain links TRBV5-8 to TRBJ1-1, with D hard to call. With 1 base removed from V and 3 bases from J, the gap between germline ends came to 16 bases. Germline V lookup: CDR1 SGHTS, CDR2 YDEGEE. This CDR3 spans 16 amino acids.

This clonotype was seen many times. The rearrangement links TRBV15 to TRBJ1-2; D is unclear. CDR1 and CDR2 (germline): LNHNV, YYDKDF (reference sequence). V was clipped by 1 base and J by 5 bases, with 11 bases between them. The CDR3 spans 14 residues. The CDR3 nucleotides are TGTGCCACCAGCAGAGCTACAGAAGGTTATGGCTACACCTTC. This sequence encodes CATSRATEGYGYTF.

This clonotype was seen at least ten times. The chain joins TRBV20-1 to TRBJ1-5; D uncertain. With 7 bases removed from V and 9 bases from J, the gap between germline ends came to 13 bases. Per the germline V gene, CDR1 is DFQATT and CDR2 is SNEGSKA (reference sequence). CDR3 size: 11 residues. DNA of the CDR3: TGCAGTGGAGGCAGCGCGGGGCCCCAGCATTTT. Encoded protein: CSGGSAGPQHF.

This clonotype was detected ten times or more. J is TRBJ2-1 and V is TRBV12-3 or TRBV12-4; 10 bases match TRBD2. V was pared by 7 bases and J by 5 bases, with 8 bases of the junction left unmatched. This CDR3 has 15 residues. The CDR3 loop reads CASTLVAGGHNEQFF. DNA for the CDR3: TGTGCCAGCACCTTGGTAGCGGGGGGCCACAATGAGCAGTTCTTC.

The V and J genes are TRBV11-3 and TRBJ2-5; 12 nucleotides align to TRBD1. This CDR3 region has 17 residues. Germline V gives CDR1 SGHNT, CDR2 YENEEA. V was clipped by 3 bases and J by 5 bases; unmatched bases: 10. This chain's CDR3 is CASSLGTGTGGRETQYF. The CDR3 DNA follows: TGTGCCAGCAGCTTGGGGACCGGGACAGGGGGCAGGGAGACCCAGTACTTC.

This clonotype was seen ten or more times. The CDR3 DNA follows: TGTGCCAGCAGCGTAGATGGGACAGGGATTTACGAGCAGTACTTC. It translates to CASSVDGTGIYEQYF. The gene calls are TRBV9 and TRBJ2-7; 9 nucleotides line up with TRBD1. Germline V gene data show CDR1 as SGDLS and CDR2 as YYNGEE. V lost 0 bases, J lost 4 bases, and 5 bases stayed unmatched. The CDR3 has 15 amino acids.

The chain is built from TRBV20-1 and TRBJ2-3; D gene uncertain. The CDR3 is made up of 13 amino acids. Trimming removed 0 bases from V and 2 bases from J, with 6 bases in between. Germline CDR1 and CDR2: DFQATT and SNEGSKA (reference sequence). DNA of the CDR3: TGCAGTGCTAGAGAGGGCTACACAGATACGCAGTATTTT. It translates to CSAREGYTDTQYF.

This clonotype has a count of ten or more. The rearrangement links TRBV9 to TRBJ2-2; D might be TRBD1 (5 bases). The germline CDR1 and CDR2 sequences are SGDLS and YYNGEE. V was clipped by 0 bases and J by 0 bases, with 9 bases between them. This CDR3 is built from 16 residues. CDR3 DNA: TGTGCCAGCAGCGTAGACAGGCCAGCGAACACCGGGGAGCTGTTTTTT. This gives the protein CASSVDRPANTGELFF.

In its sample, this clonotype was seen a few times. The chain carries TRBV27 and TRBJ2-5, with D possibly matching TRBD2 (6 bases). The V gene lost 2 bases and the J gene lost 2 bases, with 12 bases spanning the gap. CDR1 MNHEY and CDR2 SMNVEV come from the germline V gene (reference sequence). CDR3 length: 15 residues. This CDR3 reads CASSLKRAGQETQYF. The CDR3 nucleotides read TGTGCCAGCAGTTTAAAGCGGGCAGGGCAAGAGACCCAGTACTTC.

This clonotype turned up a few times. The V call is TRBV12-3 or TRBV12-4, the J call TRBJ1-6; D perhaps matches TRBD1 (6 bases). CDR3 size: 14 residues. V was pared by 2 bases and J by 10 bases, with 12 bases between. The CDR3 bases are TGTGCCAGCAGTTTACAACAGGGACACTCACCCCTCCACTTT. This codes for CASSLQQGHSPLHF.

This clonotype was seen a handful of times. This rearrangement joins TRBV11-2 to TRBJ2-6, with unresolved D. This CDR3 is built from 15 residues. Germline V gene sequence: CDR1 SGHAT, CDR2 FQNNGV. V was clipped by 2 bases and J by 4 bases, with 9 bases between them. The CDR3 protein is CASSLSLTGANVLTF. CDR3 sequence (DNA): TGTGCCAGCAGCTTAAGTTTAACCGGGGCCAACGTCCTGACTTTC. Variable domain in full (rest from reference TRBV11-2 and TRBJ2-6): EAGVAQSPRYKIIEKRQSVAFWCNPISGHATLYWYQQILGQGPKLLIQFQNNGVVDDSQLPKDRFSAERLKGVDSTLKIQPAKLEDSAVYLCASSLSLTGANVLTFGAGSRLTVL.